These 9 T cell receptor beta chains originate from one sample sequenced in a study of siplizumab effects on memory and regulatory T cells (dated by TCRdb to between 2018 and 2021). Preparation of the library involved the immunoSEQ multiplex PCR assay. This is the immuneACCESS table as TCRdb keeps it, with only in-frame sequences that have V and J called. A part of the clones is gone; compared with another copy, unresolved V genes explain less than half, and the rest is unexplained. This sample gives 9,200 or so clones in total; approximately 74% of them show up just once. 67% of the sample is held by the ten biggest clonotypes. Sequencing was performed on effector memory CD8+ T cells sorted from blood. What this sample's cell subset or site label stands for: unstimulated CD8+ effector memory T cells. The receptors come from a human donor in good health.

The chain recombines TRBV4-1 with TRBJ2-1; perhaps TRBD2 as D (6 bases). Trimming removed 4 bases from V and 6 bases from J, with 19 bases in between. CDR3 size: 16 residues. Germline V gene sequence: CDR1 MGHRA, CDR2 YSYEKL. Here the CDR3 reads CASSPTVTGAFNEQFF. For the CDR3, the DNA is TGCGCCAGCAGCCCCACCGTGACGGGAGCGTTCAATGAGCAGTTCTTC.

This sequence joins TRBV6-4 and TRBJ2-1; tentative D call: TRBD2 (6 bases). V shed 0 bases and J shed 2 bases, with 8 bases lying between them. The length of the CDR3 is 15 residues. Germline V gene lookup returns CDR1 MRHNA and CDR2 SNTAGT. CDR3: CASSDSSGPYNEQFF. The CDR3 DNA reads as TGTGCCAGCAGTGACTCTAGCGGTCCCTACAATGAGCAGTTCTTC.

The chain couples TRBV6-5 to TRBJ2-2; 7 bases agree with TRBD2. Per the germline V gene, CDR1 is MNHEY and CDR2 is SVGAGI. The junction had 4 bases not matched to a gene; V was cut back by 4 bases and J by 2 bases. CDR3 length: 15 amino acids. The CDR3 region has the DNA TGTGCCAGCAGTTTGGGGGGGGACAACACCGGGGAGCTGTTTTTT. This gives the protein CASSLGGDNTGELFF.

This clone has only a few counts. The rearrangement joins TRBV5-1 to TRBJ1-1, with D possibly being TRBD1 (5 bases). Trimming pared 0 bases from V and 1 base from J, leaving 13 bases between. The CDR3 spans 16 residues. The germline CDR1 and CDR2 sequences are SGHRS and YFSETQ. The CDR3 DNA is TGCGCCAGCAGCTTGGAGGGGCTACCGCCGAACACTGAAGCTTTCTTT. Its translation: CASSLEGLPPNTEAFF.

V and J are TRBV6-6 and TRBJ2-1, with a tentative D call TRBD2 (6 bases). CDR1 is MNHNY, CDR2 SVGAGI, per germline (reference sequence). The CDR3 runs 15 residues. Trimming shortened V by 0 bases and J by 6 bases, and 12 bases separated the two germline ends. In nucleotides, the CDR3 is TGTGCCAGCAGTTACTCTCGGGAGCCGCTCAATGAGCAGTTCTTC. Translating gives CASSYSREPLNEQFF.

This clone was counted once. The sample holds other DNA sequences that translate to the same CDR3. The V and J genes are TRBV6-4 and TRBJ2-5, with TRBD1 as a possible D gene (5 bases). The CDR3 totals 13 residues. CDR1 and CDR2 (germline): MRHNA, SNTAGT. Trimming removed 3 bases at V and 2 bases at J, with 7 bases between. In DNA form, the CDR3 reads TGTGCCAGCAGTGAAGGGGAACAAGAGACCCAGTACTTC. It codes for CASSEGEQETQYF.

The chain carries TRBV19 and TRBJ1-1; possible D gene TRBD1, 5 bases. This CDR3 is built from 14 residues. In germline, CDR1 is LNHDA, CDR2 SQIVND (reference sequence). V lost 5 bases and J 3 bases, leaving 13 bases between the germline ends. Here the CDR3 reads CASSEGRRDTEAFF. CDR3 nucleotides: TGTGCCAGTAGTGAGGGGAGGCGAGACACTGAAGCTTTCTTT.

V and J are TRBV7-9 and TRBJ1-1; a possible D gene is TRBD1 (5 bases). CDR3 length: 14 residues. Trimming pared 0 bases from V and 4 bases from J, leaving 9 bases between. Germline CDR1 and CDR2: SEHNR and FQNEAQ (reference sequence). The CDR3 region has the DNA TGTGCCAGCAGCTTAGCGCTGGGACGCACTGAAGCTTTCTTT. It specifies CASSLALGRTEAFF.

V is TRBV10-3 and J is TRBJ1-6; no clear D gene. CDR1 and CDR2 (germline): ENHRY, SYGVKD. The length of the CDR3 is 13 residues. V was clipped by 8 bases and J by 5 bases, with 10 bases between them. The CDR3 reads CAIRAGNNSPLHF. CDR3 coding DNA: TGTGCCATCCGGGCGGGGAATAATTCACCCCTCCACTTT.